The source of this TCR beta chain is a study of post-analysis software for immune sequencing data. Study-wide background: Secondary progressive, relapsing-remitting and progressive-relapsing multiple sclerosis were among the included disease courses. Whole-study results and caveats: Multiple sclerosis patients had significantly lower normalized Chao1 diversity than controls.

This clonotype occurred once. As yet, its antigen is unknown. One end of the junction varies from germline; a read error may be responsible. Tagging with unique molecular identifiers was a feature of the TCR beta cDNA libraries. MiXCR was run by TCRdb on the PCR reads, yielding one entry per CDR3 protein. The data hold approximately 730,000 distinct CDR3 sequences, with roughly 29% observed a single time. The source material was blood. This sequence was found in a girl under 18 with multiple sclerosis.

The DNA of the CDR3 is TGTGCCAACAGTGTCCGAGACAGGGACCCCTACAATGAGCAGTTCTTC. Translation: CANSVRDRDPYNEQFF. The genes are TRBV2 and TRBJ2-1; 7 positions match TRBD1. Germline V CDR1 and CDR2: SNHLY, FYNNEI. The CDR3 extends over 16 amino acids.